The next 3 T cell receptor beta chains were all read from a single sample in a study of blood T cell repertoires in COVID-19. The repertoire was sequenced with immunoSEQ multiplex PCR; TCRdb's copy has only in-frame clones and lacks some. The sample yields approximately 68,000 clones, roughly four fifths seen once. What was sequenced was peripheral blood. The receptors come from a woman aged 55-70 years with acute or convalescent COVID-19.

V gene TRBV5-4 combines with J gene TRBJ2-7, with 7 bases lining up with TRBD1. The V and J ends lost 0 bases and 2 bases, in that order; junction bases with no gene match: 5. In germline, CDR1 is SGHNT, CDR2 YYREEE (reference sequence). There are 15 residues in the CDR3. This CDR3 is CASSLDRGPPYEQYF. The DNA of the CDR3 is TGTGCCAGCAGCTTGGACAGGGGTCCCCCCTACGAGCAGTACTTC.

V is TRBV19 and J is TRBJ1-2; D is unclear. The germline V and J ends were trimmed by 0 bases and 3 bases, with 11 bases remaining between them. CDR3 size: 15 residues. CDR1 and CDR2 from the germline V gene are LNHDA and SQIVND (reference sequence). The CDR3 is CASSIETGIDYGYTF. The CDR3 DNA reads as TGTGCCAGTAGTATAGAAACGGGGATCGACTATGGCTACACCTTC.

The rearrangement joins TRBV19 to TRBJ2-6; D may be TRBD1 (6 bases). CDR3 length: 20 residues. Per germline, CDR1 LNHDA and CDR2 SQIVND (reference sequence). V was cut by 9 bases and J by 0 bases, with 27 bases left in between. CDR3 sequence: CASKPGHQLIPSSGANVLTF. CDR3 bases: TGTGCCAGCAAACCGGGACATCAACTCATTCCTAGCTCTGGGGCCAACGTCCTGACTTTC.